What follows are 2 T cell receptor beta chains derived from one specimen sequenced in a study of a mutant IDH1 vaccine in newly diagnosed glioma. These receptors have no known antigen. Assay: immunoSEQ multiplex PCR; the TCRdb copy retains only in-frame clones and omits some. This sample yields 50,000 to 70,000 clones, of which 60% to 75% are seen a single time; 4.7% belongs to the top ten. Time point reported: week 35, safety follow-up. Doses of 300 ug of mutant IDH1 20-mer peptide were given with topical imiquimod. The sequencing here drew on PBMCs, taken from a glioma patient whose treatment included an IDH1 peptide vaccine. The receptor source for this set is a man aged 50-60 years with glioma.

The V and J genes are TRBV6-1 and TRBJ1-2; D is possibly TRBD1 (5 bases). This CDR3 region has 15 residues. The V and J ends lost 7 bases and 4 bases respectively, with 19 bases between them. Looked up from germline, CDR1 is MNHNS and CDR2 is SASEGT. CDR3 nucleotide sequence: TGTGCCAGCACTGGGGAGACAGTAACCCTCTATGGCTACACCTTC. It encodes CASTGETVTLYGYTF.

This clone is deemed medium-sized. The J gene is TRBJ1-1, the V gene TRBV9; no clear D gene. Trimming cost V 0 bases and J 1 base, with 10 bases left between them. The V gene's germline CDR1 is SGDLS and CDR2 YYNGEE. There are 15 residues in the CDR3. CDR3 residues: CASSVESGRNTEAFF. CDR3 nucleotide sequence: TGTGCCAGCAGCGTAGAATCGGGGAGGAACACTGAAGCTTTCTTT.